This TCR beta chain originates from a study of identifying expanded T cells in peripheral blood. Notes on the study in general: Across healthy donors, higher total template counts meant significantly greater two-week count variance. Differentially abundant clones: about 1.1 between replicates, 15 to 17 at roughly 2 weeks, approximately 18 at four.

The assay was immunoSEQ multiplex PCR, and TCRdb's table has in-frame clones only and misses some. This sample has over 100,000 clones, with about 91% found just once. A remark on this clone: Its cognate antigen is unknown.

V shed 7 bases and J 2 bases; nucleotides not matched to a gene: 10. CDR1 is ENHRY, CDR2 SYGVKD, per germline. CDR3 length equals 15 residues. No infections or other immune events were documented during collection. This TCR was sampled from a person aged 18 to 70 in good health. The chain uses TRBV10-3 and TRBJ1-1, with 7 bases matching TRBD1. Material for sequencing was blood. CDR3 sequence reads: CAITTGDSLNTEAFF. CDR3 sequence (DNA): TGTGCCATCACTACAGGGGACAGCTTAAACACTGAAGCTTTCTTT.